The 29 T cell receptor beta chains below were found in one sample sequenced in a study of T cells after yellow fever vaccination. TCRdb reanalysed the 5' RACE reads using MiXCR and keeps one entry per CDR3 protein. The sample has 360,000 or so distinct CDR3 sequences, roughly 10% seen once. Sequencing used PBMCs, obtained on the day of the first yellow fever vaccination. Source of these receptors: a man between 18 and 29 years old who received the YFV17D yellow fever vaccine.

The DNA of the CDR3 is TGTGCCAGCATCCTGGGGACAGGGGACACCGGGGAGCTGTTTTTT. Translated, it gives CASILGTGDTGELFF. The chain employs TRBV7-9 and TRBJ2-2; 10 nucleotides align to TRBD1. The CDR3 sequence is 15 residues long. Per germline, CDR1 SEHNR and CDR2 FQNEAQ (reference sequence). Losses at the gene ends were 7 bases for V and 3 bases for J; bases not matched to a gene: 5.

This clonotype has just a few counts. The V gene is TRBV5-6, the J gene TRBJ1-5; 9 nucleotides agree with TRBD1. The V segment lost 1 base and the J segment 3 bases; nucleotides outside the gene matches: 5. This CDR3 comprises 16 residues. Germline CDR1 reads SGHDT; CDR2 reads YYEEEE. This chain's CDR3 is CASSLWGQGLNQPQHF. CDR3 nucleotides: TGTGCCAGCAGCTTGTGGGGACAGGGCCTCAATCAGCCCCAGCATTTT.

This clonotype has just a few counts. CDR3 amino acids: CASSFPGQGGYTF. For the CDR3, the DNA is TGTGCCAGCAGCTTCCCCGGCCAGGGTGGCTACACCTTC. The chain carries TRBV7-9 and TRBJ1-2; perhaps TRBD1 as D (5 bases). Germline lookup yields CDR1 SEHNR and CDR2 FQNEAQ (reference sequence). This CDR3 contains 13 residues. V lost 3 bases, J lost 7 bases, and 12 bases lay in between.

This clonotype occurred many times. The chain has TRBV5-1 and TRBJ1-1, with D unresolved. Germline V gives CDR1 SGHRS, CDR2 YFSETQ. CDR3 length: 13 residues. Trimming took off 1 base at V and 1 base at J, with 5 bases between the two ends. The CDR3 DNA follows: TGCGCCAGCAGCTTGTTCGGGAACACTGAAGCTTTCTTT. As protein: CASSLFGNTEAFF. The full variable domain, rest sourced from reference TRBV5-1 and TRBJ1-1, is KAGVTQTPRYLIKTRGQQVTLSCSPISGHRSVSWYQQTPGQGLQFLFEYFSETQRNKGNFPGRFSGRQFSNSRSEMNVSTLELGDSALYLCASSLFGNTEAFFGQGTRLTVV.

The chain joins TRBV2 to TRBJ1-6, with 8 nucleotides matching TRBD1. Trimming at V came to 1 base and at J to 4 bases, leaving 6 bases not matched to a gene. This CDR3 comprises 17 residues. Germline CDR1 SNHLY, CDR2 FYNNEI. DNA for the CDR3: TGTGCCAGCAGTGAAGATCTCAGGACAGGGTATAATTCACCCCTCCACTTT. Encoded protein: CASSEDLRTGYNSPLHF.

The table lists this clonotype with a few counts. The chain recombines TRBV15 with TRBJ2-5, with D unresolved. V was clipped by 3 bases and J by 0 bases, with 8 bases between them. Germline V lookup: CDR1 LNHNV, CDR2 YYDKDF (reference sequence). This CDR3 spans 14 amino acids. Written as DNA, the CDR3 is TGTGCCACCAGCAGGGCACAGTACCAAGAGACCCAGTACTTC. Protein sequence: CATSRAQYQETQYF.

This clonotype was observed a handful of times. This rearrangement joins TRBV7-9 to TRBJ1-6; 9 bases match TRBD1. This CDR3 contains 15 residues. CDR1 is SEHNR and CDR2 is FQNEAQ in the germline V gene (reference sequence). V trimming: 6 bases; J trimming: 7 bases; junction bases outside the gene matches: 7. The CDR3 loop is CASRTGTGMNSPLHF. The CDR3 region has the DNA TGTGCCAGCAGAACCGGGACAGGGATGAATTCACCCCTCCACTTT.

This clonotype occurred a few times. The chain joins TRBV7-2 to TRBJ1-2; weak D call: TRBD1 (6 bases). The V gene's germline CDR1 is SGHTA and CDR2 FQGNSA. Trimming left V 2 bases short and J 0 bases short, with 16 bases between. The CDR3 spans 17 residues. The CDR3: CASSLRIRQATNYGYTF. Written as DNA, the CDR3 is TGTGCCAGCAGCTTACGTATCCGACAGGCGACTAACTATGGCTACACCTTC.

This clonotype was observed a handful of times. The V gene is TRBV30, the J gene TRBJ1-1; 7 bases agree with TRBD1. The CDR3 runs 13 residues. With V trimmed by 6 bases and J by 0 bases, 4 bases remained unmatched. The germline V gene has CDR1 GTSNPN and CDR2 SVGIG (reference sequence). The CDR3 region has the DNA TGTGCCTGCTCGACAGGGATGAACACTGAAGCTTTCTTT. It codes for CACSTGMNTEAFF.

The table lists this clonotype with a few counts. CDR3 in DNA: TGTGCCAGCAGCCGATTTTCCGGGACACCCTTCACTGAAGCTTTCTTT. Protein: CASSRFSGTPFTEAFF. The genes are TRBV7-9 and TRBJ1-1; weak D call: TRBD1 (6 bases). The CDR3 has 16 amino acids. V was clipped by 5 bases and J by 4 bases, with 20 bases between them. Germline V lookup: CDR1 SEHNR, CDR2 FQNEAQ (reference sequence).

The chain employs TRBV5-1 and TRBJ2-1; 12 bases are shared with TRBD2. The CDR3 covers 16 residues. Germline lookup yields CDR1 SGHRS and CDR2 YFSETQ. Unmatched junction bases numbered 3, after V lost 3 bases and J lost 2 bases. CDR3 nucleotide sequence: TGCGCCAGCAGCTCGCGACTAGCGGGGGCCTACAATGAGCAGTTCTTC. Protein product: CASSSRLAGAYNEQFF.

This chain connects TRBV7-3 to TRBJ2-6; D is unresolved. This CDR3 is built from 15 residues. Trimming removed 5 bases at V and 0 bases at J, with 8 bases between. Germline CDR1 SGHTA, CDR2 FQGTGA. CDR3 residues: CASSPLVSGANVLTF. The CDR3 nucleotides read TGTGCCAGCAGCCCCTTAGTCTCTGGGGCCAACGTCCTGACTTTC.

This clonotype was seen at least ten times. The V and J genes are TRBV28 and TRBJ2-2; TRBD1 aligns across 7 bases. Germline V gene lookup returns CDR1 MDHEN and CDR2 SYDVKM. The J segment lost 3 bases and the V segment lost 10 bases, leaving 11 bases of the junction unmatched. The CDR3 consists of 15 residues. In DNA form, the CDR3 reads TGTGCCACCCTTCCCGGTGACAGGGACACCGGGGAGCTGTTTTTT. Protein product: CATLPGDRDTGELFF.

This clonotype was counted between two and nine times. The chain employs TRBV20-1 and TRBJ2-7, with 7 bases identical to TRBD1. Germline V gives CDR1 DFQATT, CDR2 SNEGSKA (reference sequence). CDR3 size: 14 residues. With 1 base clipped from V and 2 bases from J, the junction kept 5 bases outside the gene matches. The CDR3 loop is CSARVPTGAYEQYV. Here the CDR3 DNA reads TGCAGTGCTAGAGTTCCAACAGGGGCCTACGAGCAGTACGTC.

This clonotype was recorded a few times. V is TRBV2 and J is TRBJ1-2, with 9 bases identical to TRBD1. The J segment lost 6 bases and the V segment lost 5 bases, leaving 7 bases of the junction unmatched. The CDR3 is 14 residues long. CDR1 is SNHLY, CDR2 FYNNEI, per germline. The CDR3 region is CASSIDRGLNGYTF. As DNA, the CDR3 is TGTGCCAGCAGTATCGACAGGGGGTTAAATGGCTACACCTTC. Together with reference TRBV2 and TRBJ1-2, the CDR3 gives the full variable domain: EPEVTQTPSHQVTQMGQEVILRCVPISNHLYFYWYRQILGQKVEFLVSFYNNEISEKSEIFDDQFSVERPDGSNFTLKIRSTKLEDSAMYFCASSIDRGLNGYTFGSGTRLTVV.

CDR3 loop: CASSSSGGGRTEAFF. The CDR3 nucleotides are TGTGCCAGCAGTTCGTCTGGTGGAGGGCGGACTGAAGCTTTCTTT. The rearrangement joins TRBV28 to TRBJ1-1; D unclear. V was trimmed by 4 bases and J by 5 bases, leaving 17 bases between them. The CDR3 consists of 15 residues. Germline CDR1 is MDHEN and CDR2 is SYDVKM. Drawing the rest from reference TRBV28 and TRBJ1-1, the complete variable domain is DVKVTQSSRYLVKRTGEKVFLECVQDMDHENMFWYRQDPGLGLRLIYFSYDVKMKEKGDIPEGYSVSREKKERFSLILESASTNQTSMYLCASSSSGGGRTEAFFGQGTRLTVV.

This chain connects TRBV7-9 to TRBJ2-3, with 8 positions matching TRBD1. J gave up 2 bases and V 4 bases, and 5 bases lay outside the gene matches. Germline values: CDR1 SEHNR, CDR2 FQNEAQ (reference sequence). The CDR3 extends over 15 amino acids. The CDR3, as DNA: TGTGCCAGCAGCTCCGCAGGGGGCAACACAGATACGCAGTATTTT. Protein product: CASSSAGGNTDTQYF.

In this sample, this clonotype turned up a few times. V is TRBV3-1 and J is TRBJ2-3; tentative D call: TRBD1 (6 bases). This CDR3 has 16 amino acids. Germline loops: CDR1 LGHDT, CDR2 YNNKEL (reference sequence). Trimming removed 4 bases at V and 2 bases at J, with 16 bases between. The CDR3 sequence is CASSPRRGRYTDTQYF. The CDR3 DNA follows: TGTGCCAGCAGCCCCCGAAGGGGGAGATACACAGATACGCAGTATTTT.

In its sample, this clonotype was seen a few times. The chain combines TRBV6-5 with TRBJ2-5; either TRBD1 or TRBD2 may supply D (6 bases each). Germline V gives CDR1 MNHEY, CDR2 SVGAGI. The CDR3 is 16 residues long. V lost 6 bases, J lost 5 bases, and 22 bases lay in between. The CDR3 region is CASRRRDTPTGETQYF. The CDR3 DNA follows: TGTGCCAGCAGGCGGCGGGACACCCCGACCGGGGAGACCCAGTACTTC.

This chain joins TRBV7-9 and TRBJ2-1; D not resolved. This CDR3 spans 12 amino acids. V dropped 7 bases and J dropped 8 bases, with 12 bases sitting between them. Germline lookup yields CDR1 SEHNR and CDR2 FQNEAQ (reference sequence). The CDR3 coding sequence is TGTGCCAGCACCATAGCTGGGGATGAGCAGTTCTTC. It yields the protein CASTIAGDEQFF.

This clonotype occurred many times. The V and J genes are TRBV7-3 and TRBJ1-1; the match to TRBD1 covers 11 bases. The CDR3 is 15 residues long. V trimming: 3 bases; J trimming: 5 bases; junction bases outside the gene matches: 5. Germline V CDR1 and CDR2: SGHTA, FQGTGA. The CDR3 bases are TGTGCCAGCAGCTTCTCGGGACAGGGGGGAACTGAAGCTTTCTTT. As protein: CASSFSGQGGTEAFF. The entire variable domain, with the rest obtained from reference TRBV7-3 and TRBJ1-1, is as follows: GAGVSQTPSNKVTEKGKYVELRCDPISGHTALYWYRQSLGQGPEFLIYFQGTGAADDSGLPNDRFFAVRPEGSVSTLKIQRTERGDSAVYLCASSFSGQGGTEAFFGQGTRLTVV.

The V call is TRBV7-9, the J call TRBJ1-4; 8 bases match TRBD1. The V gene end was trimmed by 1 base and the J gene end by 5 bases; junction bases not matched to a gene: 6. The CDR3 has 16 amino acids. CDR1 is SEHNR and CDR2 is FQNEAQ in the germline V gene (reference sequence). Written as DNA, the CDR3 is TGTGCCAGCAGCTTAGGCGGGACAGGCTCAAATGAAAAACTGTTTTTT. Translated, it gives CASSLGGTGSNEKLFF.

This chain uses TRBV6-1 with TRBJ2-3; TRBD2 aligns across 7 bases. Per the germline V gene, CDR1 is MNHNS and CDR2 is SASEGT. Germline trimming cut 7 bases from V and 6 bases from J; bases unmatched to any gene: 10. The CDR3 spans 14 residues. DNA for the CDR3: TGTGCCAGCACCGGGGGGACCTCAGGGGATACGCAGTATTTT. This encodes CASTGGTSGDTQYF.

This chain links TRBV5-6 with TRBJ1-4; D is undetermined. V was trimmed by 7 bases and J by 6 bases, leaving 10 bases between them. The CDR3 has 12 residues. CDR1 and CDR2 (germline): SGHDT, YYEEEE. CDR3 protein: CASHLRDEKLFF. The CDR3 nucleotides read TGTGCCAGCCACCTCCGCGATGAAAAACTGTTTTTT.

This clonotype has a handful of counts. The chain joins TRBV10-3 to TRBJ2-7; possible D gene TRBD2, 7 bases. CDR3 length: 15 amino acids. Germline V lookup: CDR1 ENHRY, CDR2 SYGVKD. V lost 7 bases to trimming and J lost 7 bases, with 23 bases between them. The DNA of the CDR3 is TGTGCCATCACCTACCGGGGGGCTGCAGGGGAGGAGCAGTACTTC. As protein: CAITYRGAAGEEQYF.

This chain connects TRBV7-8 to TRBJ2-2; tentatively, D is TRBD2 (7 bases). The CDR3 loop spans 16 amino acids. Trimming took 2 bases from V and 2 from J, leaving 12 bases between them. Germline CDR1 is SGHVS and CDR2 is FQNEAQ. The CDR3 DNA is TGTGCCAGCAGCTTAAGGGGGGGGACAAACACCGGGGAGCTGTTTTTT. It translates to CASSLRGGTNTGELFF.

This clonotype was seen more than once but under ten times. This chain joins TRBV3-1 and TRBJ2-2; 11 bases line up with TRBD2. The CDR3 has 17 amino acids. V dropped 5 bases and J dropped 5; count of bases not matched to a gene: 10. Germline V gene sequence: CDR1 LGHDT, CDR2 YNNKEL (reference sequence). As DNA, the CDR3 is TGTGCCAGCAGCTACGACTATCTAGCGGGGGGAACCGGGGAGCTGTTTTTT. Protein: CASSYDYLAGGTGELFF.

The genes are TRBV20-1 and TRBJ2-1, with D possibly matching TRBD2 (6 bases). CDR3 length: 11 residues. CDR1 is DFQATT, CDR2 SNEGSKA, per germline (reference sequence). V was cut by 6 bases and J by 10 bases, with 13 bases left in between. Here the CDR3 DNA reads TGCAGTGCCAAGCCTGGGGGGGAGCAGTTCTTC. This translates into CSAKPGGEQFF.

This clonotype was observed at least ten times. The chain links TRBV7-2 to TRBJ2-2, with 11 positions matching TRBD1. Looked up from germline, CDR1 is SGHTA and CDR2 is FQGNSA. The CDR3 contains 17 residues. The junction had 9 bases not matched to a gene; V was cut back by 5 bases and J by 4 bases. As DNA, the CDR3 is TGTGCCAGCAGCGCGGACAGGGGGCTACTCATCACCGGGGAGCTGTTTTTT. Translation: CASSADRGLLITGELFF.